This entry concerns a single T cell receptor (beta chain). This sample was taken from a study of T cell responses to AZD1222 COVID-19 vaccine. Clones were sequenced by immunoSEQ multiplex PCR, and TCRdb holds only the in-frame ones, with some missing. This sample yields 100,000 to 150,000 clones, of which about 87% are seen a single time; about 4.7% belongs to the top ten. The CDR3 sequence is 15 residues long. Deletions cut 5 bases from V and 0 bases from J, with 11 bases between. CDR1 is LNHDA, CDR2 SQIVND, per germline (reference sequence). Sequenced here: peripheral blood, sampled on day 0 of AZD1222 vaccination. The receptor comes from an adult in good health. V gene TRBV19 combines with J gene TRBJ1-5; TRBD1 might be the D (5 bases). CDR3 in DNA: TGTGCCAGTAGTTGGACACCTTATAGCAATCAGCCCCAGCATTTT. It codes for CASSWTPYSNQPQHF.